This T cell receptor beta chain was obtained from a study of cytomegalovirus exposure and HLA in healthy donors. The study's findings and limits: The HLA-A and HLA-B alleles of most subjects were reportedly predicted accurately from TCR beta sequences.

Turning to this clone: What it recognizes is unknown.

It was with 60 Vbeta and 13 Jbeta primers that the PCR ran. Clones were read by immunoSEQ multiplex PCR, and TCRdb kept only the in-frame ones, dropping some. This sample has 85,000 to 100,000 clones, with under 65% found just once. The CDR3 runs to 13 residues. Germline V gives CDR1 WNHNN, CDR2 SYGVQD (reference sequence). Trimming removed 4 bases from V and 6 bases from J; junction bases left unmatched: 3. The receptor comes from a man aged 60 to 75 in good health and CMV-seronegative. The V call is TRBV10-1, the J call TRBJ2-1; 7 nucleotides agree with TRBD2. Sequenced input: PBMCs. CDR3 amino acids: CASSVVAGNEQFF. The CDR3 nucleotides are TGCGCCAGCAGTGTGGTAGCGGGCAATGAGCAGTTCTTC.